The 26 T cell receptor beta chains in this list originate from one sample, sequenced in a study of T cell responses to AZD1222 COVID-19 vaccine. The data were produced by immunoSEQ multiplex PCR, yet TCRdb's version contains in-frame clones alone and is incomplete. This table holds 150,000 to 200,000 clones, roughly 94% found once. The material sequenced was peripheral blood, taken 28 days after the second AZD1222 dose. These receptors were collected from an adult who received the AZD1222 COVID-19 vaccine.

The V call is TRBV28, the J call TRBJ1-1, with D unresolved. Germline V CDR1 and CDR2: MDHEN, SYDVKM. The CDR3 runs 13 residues. Trimming left V 4 bases short and J 4 bases short, with 10 bases between. CDR3 DNA sequence: TGTGCCAGCAGTTACGATCGAGGCACTGAAGCTTTCTTT. This translates into CASSYDRGTEAFF.

V gene TRBV4-2 combines with J gene TRBJ1-2; 7 bases are a match to TRBD1. Looked up from germline, CDR1 is LGHNA and CDR2 is YNFKEQ. The CDR3 spans 20 residues. The junction had 27 bases not matched to a gene; V was cut back by 3 bases and J by 8 bases. The CDR3 loop reads CASSHPTPRQGQMGFWGYTF. In DNA form, the CDR3 reads TGTGCCAGCAGCCATCCCACTCCTCGACAGGGCCAAATGGGATTTTGGGGCTACACCTTC.

In its sample, this clone was seen a few times. J is TRBJ1-1 and V is TRBV18; 8 bases map to TRBD1. Trimming removed 2 bases from V and 7 bases from J; junction bases left unmatched: 3. The CDR3 runs to 13 residues. The germline gives CDR1 KGHSH, CDR2 LQKENI. The CDR3 spells CASSPVDRGEAFF. CDR3 sequence (DNA): TGTGCCAGCTCACCAGTAGACAGGGGTGAAGCTTTCTTT.

The chain combines TRBV7-3 with TRBJ2-1, with TRBD2 as a possible D gene (5 bases). V lost 1 base and J 0 bases, leaving 7 bases between the germline ends. The CDR3 sequence is 15 residues long. Germline-derived CDR1 and CDR2 are SGHTA and FQGTGA. The CDR3, as DNA: TGTGCCAGCAGCTTAAACGGAGGCTCCTACAATGAGCAGTTCTTC. Encoded protein: CASSLNGGSYNEQFF. Supplemented by reference TRBV7-3 and TRBJ2-1, the full variable domain reads GAGVSQTPSNKVTEKGKYVELRCDPISGHTALYWYRQSLGQGPEFLIYFQGTGAADDSGLPNDRFFAVRPEGSVSTLKIQRTERGDSAVYLCASSLNGGSYNEQFFGPGTRLTVL.

V is TRBV2 and J is TRBJ2-7; 7 bases line up with TRBD2. The CDR3 length is 15 residues. Germline V gives CDR1 SNHLY, CDR2 FYNNEI. Trimming at V came to 6 bases and at J to 9 bases, leaving 17 bases not matched to a gene. CDR3 residues: CASRGGTIGIGGQYF. For the CDR3, the DNA is TGTGCCAGCAGGGGGGGGACTATTGGTATCGGTGGGCAGTACTTC.

This chain links TRBV12-3 or TRBV12-4 with TRBJ1-2, with D perhaps TRBD1 (5 bases). The ends were cut back, 4 bases at V and 8 bases at J, with 11 bases in the middle. The CDR3 spans 12 residues. In nucleotides, the CDR3 is TGTGCCAGCAGTTGGTTAGGGGAAGGCTACACCTTC. Translated: CASSWLGEGYTF.

This chain connects TRBV25-1 to TRBJ1-2, with D perhaps TRBD1 (6 bases). This CDR3 has 13 residues. Germline V gives CDR1 MGHDK, CDR2 SYGVNS. V was pared by 5 bases and J by 3 bases, with 10 bases between. CDR3 DNA: TGTGCCAGCAGTAGGGGGGCGGACTATGGCTACACCTTC. Amino acid sequence: CASSRGADYGYTF.

The CDR3 region has the DNA TGTGCCAGCAGCTTAGACCCGGGACAGTACAATGAGCAGTTCTTC. This encodes CASSLDPGQYNEQFF. The rearrangement uses TRBV11-1 and TRBJ2-1; 7 positions match TRBD1. The germline V gene encodes CDR1 SGHAT and CDR2 FQDESV (reference sequence). The CDR3 loop spans 15 amino acids. V shed 1 base, J shed 4 bases, and the junction held 4 bases outside the gene matches.

CDR3 residues: CASSQPGQGREQYF. The CDR3 bases are TGCGCCAGCAGTCAGCCGGGACAGGGACGAGAGCAGTACTTC. The chain carries TRBV23-1 and TRBJ2-7; 9 bases fit TRBD1. TRBV23-1 is flagged as an ORF with uncertain function. The J segment lost 7 bases and the V segment lost 3 bases, leaving 7 bases of the junction unmatched. The CDR3 is 14 amino acids.

On this clone: Other DNA sequences of this sample code for an identical CDR3. V gene TRBV29-1 combines with J gene TRBJ1-1; no clear D. V dropped 4 bases and J dropped 8 bases, with 8 bases sitting between them. This CDR3 has 10 residues. Germline assignment: CDR1 SQVTM and CDR2 ANQGSEA. CDR3 in DNA: TGCAGCGTTGGGACCGTAGAAGCTTTCTTT. Protein product: CSVGTVEAFF.

As DNA, the CDR3 is TGTGCCAGCAGCTCAACCTATACGCTGGGTGAAGAGACCCAGTACTTC. Protein: CASSSTYTLGEETQYF. The chain is built from TRBV7-9 and TRBJ2-5; D call uncertain. Trimming took off 4 bases at V and 3 bases at J, with 18 bases between the two ends. The CDR3 totals 16 residues. The V gene's germline CDR1 is SEHNR and CDR2 FQNEAQ (reference sequence). Together with reference TRBV7-9 and TRBJ2-5, the CDR3 gives the full variable domain: DTGVSQNPRHKITKRGQNVTFRCDPISEHNRLYWYRQTLGQGPEFLTYFQNEAQLEKSRLLSDRFSAERPKGSFSTLEIQRTEQGDSAMYLCASSSTYTLGEETQYFGPGTRLLVL.

The V gene is TRBV7-3, the J gene TRBJ2-1, with D perhaps TRBD2 (6 bases). The CDR3 has 16 amino acids. Germline assignment: CDR1 SGHTA and CDR2 FQGTGA. V lost 5 bases and J 2 bases, leaving 16 bases between the germline ends. The CDR3 bases are TGTGCCAGCAGCCGCGCTCCCGGGGAGGCCTACAATGAGCAGTTCTTC. This translates into CASSRAPGEAYNEQFF. Using reference TRBV7-3 and TRBJ2-1 for the parts outside the CDR3, the full variable domain is GAGVSQTPSNKVTEKGKYVELRCDPISGHTALYWYRQSLGQGPEFLIYFQGTGAADDSGLPNDRFFAVRPEGSVSTLKIQRTERGDSAVYLCASSRAPGEAYNEQFFGPGTRLTVL.

Remarks on this clone: This specimen includes other DNA sequences encoding the same CDR3. This chain uses TRBV6-1 with TRBJ1-4; TRBD1 is a possible D gene (5 bases). The CDR3 covers 15 residues. Germline-derived CDR1 and CDR2 are MNHNS and SASEGT. V dropped 1 base and J dropped 7 bases, with 13 bases sitting between them. In nucleotides, the CDR3 is TGTGCCAGCAGTGAAGGGGGGGGGATTGGTGAAAAACTGTTTTTT. Translating gives CASSEGGGIGEKLFF.

This chain uses TRBV7-6 with TRBJ1-4; no clear D gene. The ends were cut back, 6 bases at V and 7 bases at J, with 18 bases in the middle. The CDR3 contains 15 residues. Germline V gene data show CDR1 as SGHVS and CDR2 as FNYEAQ. The CDR3 here is CASSQGGSVREKLFF. The CDR3 DNA reads TGTGCCAGCAGTCAAGGTGGGAGCGTCCGTGAAAAACTGTTTTTT.

The chain employs TRBV6-2 or TRBV6-3 and TRBJ1-1; 7 positions match TRBD1. The CDR3 length is 17 residues. V lost 5 bases and J lost 4; bases outside the gene matches: 16. The germline V gene encodes CDR1 MNHEY and CDR2 SVGEGT. As DNA, the CDR3 is TGTGCCAGCAGTCGGGACAGCGGGACGGTCGTTGGCACTGAAGCTTTCTTT. This gives the protein CASSRDSGTVVGTEAFF.

The genes are TRBV19 and TRBJ2-3, with D possibly being TRBD1 (6 bases). V lost 6 bases to trimming and J lost 2 bases, with 18 bases between them. Germline CDR1 reads LNHDA; CDR2 reads SQIVND (reference sequence). The CDR3 has 16 residues. The CDR3 DNA is TGTGCCAGTAGCCAACTGGGACACCCTAACACAGATACGCAGTATTTT. This gives the protein CASSQLGHPNTDTQYF.

V usage is TRBV7-6 and J usage is TRBJ1-1; 12 nucleotides line up with TRBD1. This CDR3 comprises 16 residues. CDR1 and CDR2 from the germline V gene are SGHVS and FNYEAQ. V gave up 1 base and J gave up 3 bases; unmatched junction bases: 3. The CDR3 DNA sequence: TGTGCCAGCAGCTTAGGGGGGACAGGGGGCTACACTGAAGCTTTCTTT. This sequence encodes CASSLGGTGGYTEAFF.

This clone is a singleton in its sample. The chain combines TRBV7-9 with TRBJ1-1; no clear D gene. This CDR3 is built from 15 residues. Germline CDR1 and CDR2: SEHNR and FQNEAQ (reference sequence). Trimming stripped 0 bases from V and 1 base from J, with 9 bases between. CDR3: CASSLAAGKNTEAFF. In DNA, the CDR3 is TGTGCCAGCAGCTTAGCAGCTGGTAAGAACACTGAAGCTTTCTTT.

The chain uses TRBV5-4 and TRBJ1-2, with TRBD1 matching over 7 bases. Germline assignment: CDR1 SGHNT and CDR2 YYREEE (reference sequence). CDR3 length equals 13 residues. The trim removed 0 bases at V and 7 bases at J, leaving 3 bases unmatched. CDR3 residues: CASSLGGGRGYTF. The CDR3 coding sequence is TGTGCCAGCAGCTTGGGAGGGGGCCGTGGCTACACCTTC.

This chain links TRBV11-1 with TRBJ2-7; D is undetermined. V was pared by 0 bases and J by 4 bases, with 7 bases between. Germline V gene lookup returns CDR1 SGHAT and CDR2 FQDESV (reference sequence). This CDR3 region has 13 residues. The CDR3 spells CASSLARRYEQYF. The CDR3, as DNA: TGTGCCAGCAGCTTAGCGAGAAGGTACGAGCAGTACTTC.

The chain uses TRBV30 and TRBJ2-3, with TRBD2 matching 8 bases. Germline CDR1 is GTSNPN and CDR2 is SVGIG (reference sequence). V lost 4 bases, J lost 5 bases, and 2 bases stayed unmatched. This CDR3 spans 12 amino acids. The CDR3 nucleotides are TGTGCCTGGATCACTAGCGGAGATACGCAGTATTTT. This codes for CAWITSGDTQYF.

The V call is TRBV7-9, the J call TRBJ2-5; the D gene could be TRBD1 or TRBD2 (5 bases each). Germline CDR1 is SEHNR and CDR2 is FQNEAQ (reference sequence). V was trimmed by 3 bases and J by 5 bases, leaving 13 bases between them. The CDR3 spans 14 residues. CDR3 sequence (DNA): TGTGCCAGCAGCTTTTACCAGGGCGGGGAGACCCAGTACTTC. Its translation is CASSFYQGGETQYF.

This chain connects TRBV27 to TRBJ2-6; possible D gene TRBD1, 6 bases. This CDR3 contains 16 residues. V was trimmed by 6 bases and J by 0 bases, leaving 12 bases between them. The germline V gene has CDR1 MNHEY and CDR2 SMNVEV (reference sequence). Here the CDR3 DNA reads TGTGCCAGCAGACCGGGACACCTCTCTGGGGCCAACGTCCTGACTTTC. Residues: CASRPGHLSGANVLTF.

J is TRBJ1-6 and V is TRBV11-2; possibly TRBD1 for D (5 bases). V gave up 2 bases and J gave up 5 bases, with 19 bases separating them. CDR3 size: 18 residues. The germline V gene has CDR1 SGHAT and CDR2 FQNNGV. The CDR3 DNA sequence: TGTGCCAGCAGCTTAAATGTCCCCCGGGACTACCATAATTCACCCCTCCACTTT. Amino acids: CASSLNVPRDYHNSPLHF.

V gene TRBV27 combines with J gene TRBJ2-1; D not certain. The CDR3 totals 13 residues. Germline CDR1 MNHEY, CDR2 SMNVEV (reference sequence). V was cut by 5 bases and J by 4 bases, with 9 bases left in between. CDR3 coding DNA: TGTGCCAGCAGTCCCCCCCTTTACAATGAGCAGTTCTTC. Encoded protein: CASSPPLYNEQFF.

This rearrangement joins TRBV27 to TRBJ2-2; 7 bases fit TRBD1. The germline gives CDR1 MNHEY, CDR2 SMNVEV (reference sequence). With V trimmed by 6 bases and J by 6 bases, 1 base remained unmatched. The CDR3 length is 12 residues. DNA for the CDR3: TGTGCCAGCAGGACAGGGTCCGGGGAGCTGTTTTTT. Its translation is CASRTGSGELFF.